The T cell receptor (beta chain) described here comes from a study of cytotoxic CD8 clonotypes in ibrutinib-treated CLL. At the level of the study: Of the patients, about a dozen were relapsed/refractory, some 15 treatment-naive and about 17 IGHV unmutated.

Broader study findings: While tracking circulating CD8+ T-cell counts, baseline clonality exceeded that of age-matched healthy donors.

V lost 4 bases and J 7 bases, leaving 14 bases between the germline ends. The germline V gene encodes CDR1 SGHAT and CDR2 FQNNGV. The CDR3 is made up of 14 amino acids. With sequencing, the targeted depth ranged from 1 in 200,000 to 1 in 1 million T cells. TCRdb keeps only in-frame clones here, not all; method: immunoSEQ multiplex PCR. Found here are around 300,000 clones, about 80% of them singletons; the top ten hold 6.7%. The table lists this clone with a count of one. Its target is not known. The chain combines TRBV11-2 with TRBJ2-1; D is unresolved. Specimen: PBMCs, collected before ibrutinib treatment. This sequence was found in a human donor with chronic lymphocytic leukemia. The CDR3 is CASSSLPVGNEQFF. The CDR3 DNA follows: TGTGCCAGCAGCTCCCTCCCGGTCGGGAATGAGCAGTTCTTC. Together with reference TRBV11-2 and TRBJ2-1, the CDR3 gives the full variable domain: EAGVAQSPRYKIIEKRQSVAFWCNPISGHATLYWYQQILGQGPKLLIQFQNNGVVDDSQLPKDRFSAERLKGVDSTLKIQPAKLEDSAVYLCASSSLPVGNEQFFGPGTRLTVL.